Detailed here is one T cell receptor (beta chain). What it binds is unknown. From RNA transcripts, TCR beta CDR3 regions were amplified. TCR CDR3 underwent first-round RT-PCR with the HTBI primer set. TCRdb independently ran MiXCR on the multiplex PCR reads; one entry per CDR3 protein. Counted here are about 200,000 distinct CDR3 sequences, 17% occurring once; the ten biggest clones make up roughly 49%. The data originate from a study of T cells in Graves' hyperthyroidism and ophthalmopathy. Turning to the study itself: Peripheral blood draws took place at initial diagnosis, ahead of any treatment. Study-wide points: Expanded thyroid clonotypes (above 0.001) were mostly also found in blood.

Trimming left V 3 bases short and J 4 bases short, with 17 bases between. Germline V gene lookup returns CDR1 DFQATT and CDR2 SNEGSKA (reference sequence). The CDR3 totals 15 residues. Investigators excluded patients with uncontrolled infection, other autoimmune disease, pregnancy or lactation. For the diagnoses, clinical symptoms, serum thyroxine and TRAb, thyroid ultrasound and orbital computed tomography were used. The sample comprised blood. The genes are TRBV20-1 and TRBJ2-3; D is possibly TRBD2 (6 bases). The sequence came from a woman between 45 and 65 years old with Graves' hyperthyroidism. The CDR3 reads CSASLSGSGADTQYF. In DNA, the CDR3 is TGCAGTGCTAGCCTATCCGGGAGTGGAGCAGATACGCAGTATTTT.